The 4 T cell receptor beta chains below were found in one sample sequenced in a study of blood T cells in healthy people across ages (dated by TCRdb to 2014 to 2015). Libraries were constructed by 5' RACE. Instrument on record: Illumina HiSeq 2500. A second PCR of roughly 6 to 11 cycles was performed with a sample-barcoded 5' primer and a J-beta primer mix. The public reads were reprocessed in TCRdb via fastp at Q25 and MiXCR, keeping in-frame beta chains. Rows are combined by CDR3 protein, so each entry shows the most common genes and DNA. The sample includes about 510,000 distinct CDR3 sequences, with over 25% observed a single time. Together, the top ten hold approximately 3.3% of the sample. This sample was also put to use in a study of T cells of mothers and their children.

Sequencing input: blood. Every receptor here comes from a boy aged 2 to 9 in good health.

On this clonotype itself: The junction departs from germline at one end; a sequencing error may be responsible. This chain connects TRBV3-1 to TRBJ1-1, with D possibly matching TRBD1 (5 bases). Germline CDR1 reads LGHDT; CDR2 reads YNNKEL (reference sequence). The CDR3 contains 11 residues. In DNA form, the CDR3 reads TGTGCCAGCAGCCAGGGTTACAGGCACTTATTT. Encoded protein: CASSQGYRHLF.

This chain connects TRBV4-3 to TRBJ2-7; D could derive from TRBD1 or TRBD2 (6 bases each). Germline CDR1 and CDR2: LGHNA and YSLEER. This CDR3 contains 15 residues. The ends were cut back, 4 bases at V and 9 bases at J, with 22 bases in the middle. CDR3 sequence (DNA): TGCGCCAGCAGCCCCCCAGGGGCCTCTAGCGCGGTGCAGTACTTC. Amino acids: CASSPPGASSAVQYF.

This clonotype has at least ten counts. The chain couples TRBV27 to TRBJ2-7; D is perhaps TRBD1 or TRBD2 (5 bases each). Germline assignment: CDR1 MNHEY and CDR2 SMNVEV (reference sequence). The CDR3 contains 13 residues. Deletions cut 6 bases from V and 4 bases from J, with 13 bases between. CDR3 nucleotide sequence: TGTGCCAGCAGCCCGGGGACCGGTTACGAGCAGTACTTC. This codes for CASSPGTGYEQYF.

This clonotype has only a few counts. The chain couples TRBV5-1 to TRBJ2-5; 8 nucleotides align to TRBD1. The germline CDR1 and CDR2 sequences are SGHRS and YFSETQ. V was pared by 2 bases and J by 4 bases, with 7 bases of the junction left unmatched. The CDR3 loop spans 15 amino acids. CDR3 bases: TGCGCCAGCAGCTTTATGACAGGGGTCGGAGAGACCCAGTACTTC. It translates to CASSFMTGVGETQYF.